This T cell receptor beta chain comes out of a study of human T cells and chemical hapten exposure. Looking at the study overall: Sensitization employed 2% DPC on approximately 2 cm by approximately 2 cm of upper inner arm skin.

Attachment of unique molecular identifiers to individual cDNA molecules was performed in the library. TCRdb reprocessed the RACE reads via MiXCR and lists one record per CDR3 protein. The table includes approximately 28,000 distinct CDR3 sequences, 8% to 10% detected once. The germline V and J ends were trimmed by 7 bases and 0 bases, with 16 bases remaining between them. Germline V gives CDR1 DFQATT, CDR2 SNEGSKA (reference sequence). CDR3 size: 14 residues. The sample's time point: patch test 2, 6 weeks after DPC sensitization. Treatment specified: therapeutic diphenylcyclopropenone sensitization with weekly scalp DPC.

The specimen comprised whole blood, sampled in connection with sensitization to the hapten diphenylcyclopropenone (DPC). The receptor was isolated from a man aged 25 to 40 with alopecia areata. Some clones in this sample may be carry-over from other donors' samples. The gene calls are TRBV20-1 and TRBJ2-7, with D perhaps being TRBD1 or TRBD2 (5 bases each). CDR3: CSVARGSSSYEQYF. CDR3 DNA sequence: TGCAGTGTCGCCCGGGGCTCAAGCTCCTACGAGCAGTACTTC.